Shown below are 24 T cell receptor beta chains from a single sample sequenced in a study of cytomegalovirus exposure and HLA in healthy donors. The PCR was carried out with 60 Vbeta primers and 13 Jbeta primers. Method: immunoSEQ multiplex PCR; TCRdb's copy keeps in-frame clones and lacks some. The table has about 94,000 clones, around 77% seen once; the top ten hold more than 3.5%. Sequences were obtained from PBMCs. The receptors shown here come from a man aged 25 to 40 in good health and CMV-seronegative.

The CDR3 reads CASSVGGGYTGELFF. The CDR3 DNA follows: TGTGCCAGCAGCGTAGGGGGGGGGTACACCGGGGAGCTGTTTTTT. The V gene is TRBV9, the J gene TRBJ2-2; 7 bases are shared with TRBD2. The CDR3 spans 15 residues. The trim removed 0 bases at V and 3 bases at J, leaving 2 bases unmatched. Per germline, CDR1 SGDLS and CDR2 YYNGEE.

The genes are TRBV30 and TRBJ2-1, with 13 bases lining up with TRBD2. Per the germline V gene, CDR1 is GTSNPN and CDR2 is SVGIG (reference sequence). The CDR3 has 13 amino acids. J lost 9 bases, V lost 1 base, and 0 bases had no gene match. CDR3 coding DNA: TGTGCCTGGAGTGGACTAGCGGGAGGTGAGCAGTTCTTC. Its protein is CAWSGLAGGEQFF.

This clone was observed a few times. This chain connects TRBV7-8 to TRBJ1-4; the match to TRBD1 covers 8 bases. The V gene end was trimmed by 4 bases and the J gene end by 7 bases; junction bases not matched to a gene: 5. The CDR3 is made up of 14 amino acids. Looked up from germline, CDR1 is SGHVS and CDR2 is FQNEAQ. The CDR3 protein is CASSSGGWTEKLFF. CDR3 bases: TGTGCCAGCAGCTCAGGGGGCTGGACTGAAAAACTGTTTTTT.

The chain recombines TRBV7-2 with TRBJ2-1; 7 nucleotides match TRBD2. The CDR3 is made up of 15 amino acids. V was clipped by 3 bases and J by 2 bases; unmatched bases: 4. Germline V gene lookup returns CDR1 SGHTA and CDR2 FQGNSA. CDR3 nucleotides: TGTGCCAGCAGCTTCGGTGGGGGGGCCTACAATGAGCAGTTCTTC. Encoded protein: CASSFGGGAYNEQFF.

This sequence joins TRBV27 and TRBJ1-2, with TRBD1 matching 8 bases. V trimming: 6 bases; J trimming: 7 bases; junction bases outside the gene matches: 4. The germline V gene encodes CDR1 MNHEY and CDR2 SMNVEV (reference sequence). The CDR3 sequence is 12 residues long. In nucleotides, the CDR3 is TGTGCCAGCAGGCAGGGGGCGGGTGGCTACACCTTC. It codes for CASRQGAGGYTF.

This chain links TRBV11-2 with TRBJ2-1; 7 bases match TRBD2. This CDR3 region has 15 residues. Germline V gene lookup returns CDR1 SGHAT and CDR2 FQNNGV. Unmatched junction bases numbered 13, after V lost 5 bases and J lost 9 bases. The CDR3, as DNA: TGTGCCAGCAGCCCGCTAGCGGCCCCGGGGGGTGAGCAGTTCTTC. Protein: CASSPLAAPGGEQFF.

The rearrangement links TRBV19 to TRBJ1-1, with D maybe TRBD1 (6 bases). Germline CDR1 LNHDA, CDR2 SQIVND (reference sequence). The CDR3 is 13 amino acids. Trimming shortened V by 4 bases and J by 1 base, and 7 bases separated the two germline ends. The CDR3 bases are TGTGCCAGTAGTAACAGGGCGAACACTGAAGCTTTCTTT. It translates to CASSNRANTEAFF.

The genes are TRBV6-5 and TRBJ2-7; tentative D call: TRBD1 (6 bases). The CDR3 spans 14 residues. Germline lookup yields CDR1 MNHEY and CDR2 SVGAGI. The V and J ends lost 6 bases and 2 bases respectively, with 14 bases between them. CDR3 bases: TGTGCCAGCAGAAAAGGGGGAACCGCCTACGAGCAGTACTTC. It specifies CASRKGGTAYEQYF.

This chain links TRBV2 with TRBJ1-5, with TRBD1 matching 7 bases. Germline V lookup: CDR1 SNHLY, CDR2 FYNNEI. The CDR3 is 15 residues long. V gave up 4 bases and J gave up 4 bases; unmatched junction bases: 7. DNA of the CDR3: TGTGCCAGCAGTGGAAAAGGGGGCCGTAATCAGCCCCAGCATTTT. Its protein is CASSGKGGRNQPQHF.

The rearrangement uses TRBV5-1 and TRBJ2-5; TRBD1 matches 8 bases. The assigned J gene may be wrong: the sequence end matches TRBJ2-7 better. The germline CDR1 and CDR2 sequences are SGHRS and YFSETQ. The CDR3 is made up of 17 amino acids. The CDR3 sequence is CASSLGTGGELLGEQYF. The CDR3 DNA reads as TGCGCCAGCAGCCTTGGGACAGGAGGGGAATTGTTAGGCGAGCAGTACTTC.

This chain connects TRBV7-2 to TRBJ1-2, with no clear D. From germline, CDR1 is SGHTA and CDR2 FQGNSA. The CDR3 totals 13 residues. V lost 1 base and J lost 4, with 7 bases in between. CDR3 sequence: CASSLDGVYGYTF. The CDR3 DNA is TGTGCCAGCAGCTTAGACGGGGTCTATGGCTACACCTTC. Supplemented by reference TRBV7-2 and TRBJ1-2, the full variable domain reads GAGVSQSPSNKVTEKGKDVELRCDPISGHTALYWYRQSLGQGLEFLIYFQGNSAPDKSGLPSDRFSAERTGGSVSTLTIQRTQQEDSAVYLCASSLDGVYGYTFGSGTRLTVV.

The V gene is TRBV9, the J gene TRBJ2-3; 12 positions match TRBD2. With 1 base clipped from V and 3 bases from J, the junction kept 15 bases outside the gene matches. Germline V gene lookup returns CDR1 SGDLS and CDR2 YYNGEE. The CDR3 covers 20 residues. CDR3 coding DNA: TGTGCCAGCAGCGTACCCACTAAGACTAGCGGGAGTGGTGCGACAGATACGCAGTATTTT. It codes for CASSVPTKTSGSGATDTQYF.

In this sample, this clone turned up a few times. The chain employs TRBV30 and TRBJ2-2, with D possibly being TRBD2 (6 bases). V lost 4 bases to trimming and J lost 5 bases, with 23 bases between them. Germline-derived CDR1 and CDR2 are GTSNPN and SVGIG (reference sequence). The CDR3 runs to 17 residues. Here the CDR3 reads CAWNPLDGGVGTGELFF. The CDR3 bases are TGTGCCTGGAATCCCTTGGACGGAGGGGTAGGGACCGGGGAGCTGTTTTTT. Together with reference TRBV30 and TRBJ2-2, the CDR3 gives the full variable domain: SQTIHQWPATLVQPVGSPLSLECTVEGTSNPNLYWYRQAAGRGLQLLFYSVGIGQISSEVPQNLSASRPQDRQFILSSKKLLLSDSGFYLCAWNPLDGGVGTGELFFGEGSRLTVL.

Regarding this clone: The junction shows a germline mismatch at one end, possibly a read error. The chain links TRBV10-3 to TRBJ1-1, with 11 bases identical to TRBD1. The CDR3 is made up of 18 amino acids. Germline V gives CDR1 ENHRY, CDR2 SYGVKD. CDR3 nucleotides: TGTGCCATCAGTGAAGGGTTCCGGACAGGGGGCATGGACACTAAAGCTTTCTTT. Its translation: CAISEGFRTGGMDTKAFF.

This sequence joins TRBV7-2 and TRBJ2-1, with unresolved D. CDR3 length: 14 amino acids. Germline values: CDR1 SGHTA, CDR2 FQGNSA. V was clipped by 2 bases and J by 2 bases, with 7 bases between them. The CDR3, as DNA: TGTGCCAGCAGCTTACGGTTCACCTACAATGAGCAGTTCTTC. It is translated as CASSLRFTYNEQFF.

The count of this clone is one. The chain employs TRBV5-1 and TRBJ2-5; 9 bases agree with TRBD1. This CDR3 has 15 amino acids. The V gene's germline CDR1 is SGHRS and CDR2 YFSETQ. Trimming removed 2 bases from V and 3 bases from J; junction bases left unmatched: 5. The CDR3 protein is CASSLVGTGKETQYF. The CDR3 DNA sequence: TGCGCCAGCAGCTTAGTCGGGACAGGGAAAGAGACCCAGTACTTC.

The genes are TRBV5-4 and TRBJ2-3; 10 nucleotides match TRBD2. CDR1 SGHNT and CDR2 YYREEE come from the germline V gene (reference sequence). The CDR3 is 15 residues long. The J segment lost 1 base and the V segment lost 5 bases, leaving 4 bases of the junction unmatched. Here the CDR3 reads CASREGTSGTDTQYF. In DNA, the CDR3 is TGTGCCAGCAGGGAAGGGACTAGCGGCACAGATACGCAGTATTTT.

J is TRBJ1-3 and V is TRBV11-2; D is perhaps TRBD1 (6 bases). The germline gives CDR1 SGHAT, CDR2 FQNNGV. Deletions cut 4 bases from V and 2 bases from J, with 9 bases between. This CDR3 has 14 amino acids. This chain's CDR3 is CASSSQGPGNTIYF. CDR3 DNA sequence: TGTGCCAGCAGCTCACAGGGCCCTGGAAACACCATATATTTT.

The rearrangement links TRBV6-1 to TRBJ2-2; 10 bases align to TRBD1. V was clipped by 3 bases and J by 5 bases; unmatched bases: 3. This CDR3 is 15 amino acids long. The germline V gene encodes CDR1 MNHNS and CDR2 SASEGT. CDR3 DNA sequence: TGTGCCAGCAGTGATGGACAGGGGGAAACCGGGGAGCTGTTTTTT. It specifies CASSDGQGETGELFF.

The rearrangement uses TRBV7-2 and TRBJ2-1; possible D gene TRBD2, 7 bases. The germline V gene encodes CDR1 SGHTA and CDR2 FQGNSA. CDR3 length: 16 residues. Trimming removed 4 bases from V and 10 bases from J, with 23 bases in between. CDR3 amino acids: CASSSAWGGRNPEQFF. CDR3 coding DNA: TGTGCCAGCAGCTCGGCCTGGGGGGGGCGCAATCCCGAGCAGTTCTTC.

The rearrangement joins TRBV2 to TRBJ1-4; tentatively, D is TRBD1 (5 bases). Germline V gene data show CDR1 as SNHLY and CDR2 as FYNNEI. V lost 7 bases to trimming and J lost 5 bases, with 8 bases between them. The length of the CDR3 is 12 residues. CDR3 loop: CASKDNNEKLFF. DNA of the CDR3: TGTGCCAGCAAGGACAACAATGAAAAACTGTTTTTT.

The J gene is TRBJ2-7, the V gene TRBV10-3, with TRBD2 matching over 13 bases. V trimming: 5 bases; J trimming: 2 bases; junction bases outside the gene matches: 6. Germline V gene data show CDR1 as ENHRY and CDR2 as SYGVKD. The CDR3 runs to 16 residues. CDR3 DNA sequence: TGTGCCATCAGTACCACTAGCGGGAGGGGCGCCTACGAGCAGTACTTC. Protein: CAISTTSGRGAYEQYF.

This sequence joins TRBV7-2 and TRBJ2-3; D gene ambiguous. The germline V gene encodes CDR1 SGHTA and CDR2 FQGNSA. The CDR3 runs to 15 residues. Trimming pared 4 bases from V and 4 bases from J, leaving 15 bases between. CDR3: CASSSLVVRPDTQYF. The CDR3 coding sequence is TGTGCCAGCAGCTCCCTAGTCGTACGTCCAGATACGCAGTATTTT.

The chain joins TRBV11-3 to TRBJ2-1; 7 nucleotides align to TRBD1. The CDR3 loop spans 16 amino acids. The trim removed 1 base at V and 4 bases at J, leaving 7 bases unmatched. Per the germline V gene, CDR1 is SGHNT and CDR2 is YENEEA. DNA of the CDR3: TGTGCCAGCAGCTTAGCGCGGGCAGGGGGATACAATGAGCAGTTCTTC. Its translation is CASSLARAGGYNEQFF.